The 6 T cell receptor beta chains below come from one sample, sequenced in a study of T cell responses to AZD1222 COVID-19 vaccine. Profiling relied on immunoSEQ multiplex PCR, and the TCRdb table lists in-frame clones only, not all of them. The repertoire holds 67,000 or so clones, with 65% to 85% as singletons. This material consisted of peripheral blood, taken on day 0 of AZD1222 vaccination. These receptors were collected from an adult in good health.

V gene TRBV28 combines with J gene TRBJ1-6; 11 bases line up with TRBD1. The length of the CDR3 is 16 residues. Trimming removed 4 bases from V and 5 bases from J; junction bases left unmatched: 4. Germline V CDR1 and CDR2: MDHEN, SYDVKM. The CDR3 coding sequence is TGTGCCAGCAGTTCCGGACAGGGGGCGGATAATTCACCCCTCCACTTT. Translation gives CASSSGQGADNSPLHF.

The rearrangement links TRBV7-3 to TRBJ2-7; 8 nucleotides match TRBD1. The CDR3 has 15 residues. The germline V gene has CDR1 SGHTA and CDR2 FQGTGA. Trimming at V came to 4 bases and at J to 3 bases, leaving 8 bases not matched to a gene. CDR3 sequence: CASSYGQGSFYEQYF. In nucleotides, the CDR3 is TGTGCCAGCAGCTACGGACAGGGCTCCTTCTACGAGCAGTACTTC.

This rearrangement joins TRBV5-1 to TRBJ1-3; D remains ambiguous. The CDR3 sequence is 16 residues long. Germline V CDR1 and CDR2: SGHRS, YFSETQ. V was clipped by 0 bases and J by 4 bases, with 14 bases between them. CDR3 loop: CASSLGWRTRGNTIYF. The CDR3 region has the DNA TGCGCCAGCAGCTTGGGGTGGCGGACGAGGGGAAACACCATATATTTT.

The CDR3 spells CASSLAWRTASDYGYTF. DNA for the CDR3: TGTGCCAGCAGCTTAGCGTGGAGGACAGCGTCGGACTATGGCTACACCTTC. The chain joins TRBV7-9 to TRBJ1-2; D may be TRBD1 (6 bases). The CDR3 consists of 17 residues. The ends were cut back, 0 bases at V and 3 bases at J, with 17 bases in the middle. Germline CDR1 is SEHNR and CDR2 is FQNEAQ (reference sequence).

The chain joins TRBV12-2 to TRBJ1-2. TRBV12-2 is given as a pseudogene. This CDR3 is 14 amino acids long. Here the CDR3 reads CASRLTGPVRGYTF. The DNA of the CDR3 is TGTGCAAGTCGCTTAACGGGCCCGGTCCGGGGCTACACCTTC.

The chain combines TRBV15 with TRBJ1-1; no definite D call. The CDR3 spans 13 residues. The germline CDR1 and CDR2 sequences are LNHNV and YYDKDF (reference sequence). V was trimmed by 2 bases and J by 8 bases, leaving 12 bases between them. The CDR3 protein is CATSRTTIQEAFF. The CDR3 nucleotides are TGTGCCACCAGCAGAACCACAATACAGGAAGCTTTCTTT.